These T cell receptor beta chains were read from a single sample in a study of shared clonotypes between healthy human individuals. Using immunoSEQ multiplex PCR, the repertoire was profiled, and TCRdb retains in-frame clones only, with some absent. This sample carries over a million clones, around 98.5% of them seen once, and the ten largest clones take approximately 0.4%. Sequencing input: naive CD4+ T cells sorted from blood. The source is a man aged 25-45 years in good health. The CDR3 runs from the conserved cysteine through the conserved F or W. D genes are given only for firm matches. Clone sizes are given selectively: once, few, many, or a class where the clone is expanded.

V gene	D gene	J gene	clone size	CDR3 protein	CDR3 DNA
TRBV18	TRBD2	TRBJ2-1	-	CASSPRLAVSLIDEQFF	TGTGCCAGCTCACCGCGGCTAGCGGTATCCTTAATAGATGAGCAGTTCTTC
TRBV7-9	-	TRBJ2-7	once	CASSPRGRLYEQYF	TGTGCCAGCAGCCCGCGGGGCAGATTATACGAGCAGTACTTC
TRBV9	-	TRBJ1-2	-	CASTSKGDTNYGYTF	TGTGCCAGCACCTCGAAGGGGGACACCAACTATGGCTACACCTTC
TRBV7-8	-	TRBJ2-5	-	CASSPQRAYREETQYF	TGTGCCAGCAGCCCGCAAAGGGCGTACAGGGAAGAGACCCAGTACTTC
TRBV6-6	-	TRBJ2-1	-	CASTNLGGEQFF	TGTGCCAGCACCAACCTAGGGGGTGAGCAGTTCTTC
TRBV5-1	-	TRBJ1-1	-	CASSLAKQTTEAFF	TGCGCCAGCAGCTTGGCCAAACAGACGACTGAAGCTTTCTTT
TRBV2	TRBD2	TRBJ2-1	-	CASSERSGGSGYNEQFF	TGTGCCAGCAGTGAAAGATCTGGCGGGAGCGGCTACAATGAGCAGTTCTTC
TRBV9	-	TRBJ2-5	-	CASASQAGGQETQYF	TGTGCCAGCGCATCCCAAGCAGGTGGACAAGAGACCCAGTACTTC
TRBV4-3	-	TRBJ2-7	-	CASSAAPGTGLVGQYF	TGCGCCAGCAGCGCCGCCCCCGGGACCGGCCTCGTCGGGCAGTACTTC
TRBV28	-	TRBJ1-2	-	CASTGDRPNYGYTF	TGTGCCAGCACCGGGGACCGACCTAACTATGGCTACACCTTC
TRBV6-5	TRBD1	TRBJ1-2	-	CASSYWDRDTNYGYTF	TGTGCCAGCAGTTACTGGGACAGGGACACTAACTATGGCTACACCTTC
TRBV5-4	TRBD1	TRBJ2-5	-	CASSLRNRGRSETQYF	TGTGCCAGCAGCTTGAGGAACAGGGGGCGATCGGAGACCCAGTACTTC
TRBV2	TRBD1	TRBJ1-1	-	CASRGQGAGTEAFF	TGTGCCAGCAGAGGACAGGGGGCAGGGACTGAAGCTTTCTTT
TRBV5-1	TRBD1	TRBJ2-1	-	CASFEDRAYNEQFF	TGCGCCAGCTTTGAGGACAGGGCTTACAATGAGCAGTTCTTC
TRBV10-2	-	TRBJ2-2	-	CASSWGRGATGELFF	TGCGCCAGCAGTTGGGGCAGGGGGGCCACCGGGGAGCTGTTTTTT
TRBV5-1	-	TRBJ2-1	-	CASSFRQNNEQFF	TGCGCCAGCAGCTTCAGGCAGAACAATGAGCAGTTCTTC
TRBV29-1	-	TRBJ2-1	-	CSTGLSSYNEQFF	TGCAGCACAGGCCTGAGCTCCTACAATGAGCAGTTCTTC
TRBV19	-	TRBJ2-7	-	CASSSGSSTDEQYF	TGTGCCAGTAGTTCGGGATCCTCCACTGACGAGCAGTACTTC
TRBV2	-	TRBJ1-5	once	CASSSGRVGNQPQHF	TGTGCCAGCAGCTCAGGGCGGGTAGGTAATCAGCCCCAGCATTTT
TRBV5-1	TRBD1	TRBJ1-1	-	CASSPGQGNTEAFF	TGCGCCAGCAGCCCGGGACAGGGGAACACTGAAGCTTTCTTT
TRBV29-1	TRBD2	TRBJ2-7	-	CSVRLLAGDYEQYF	TGCAGCGTGAGACTACTAGCGGGAGATTACGAGCAGTACTTC
TRBV19	-	TRBJ1-1	-	CASSRDMGMNTEAFF	TGTGCCAGTAGTAGGGACATGGGGATGAACACTGAAGCTTTCTTT
TRBV18	-	TRBJ2-4	-	CASSPTPIVILAKNIQYF	TGTGCCAGCTCCCCAACTCCGATTGTTATTTTAGCCAAAAACATTCAGTACTTC
TRBV2	-	TRBJ2-2	-	CASNRLLAGELFF	TGTGCCAGCAATAGACTCCTCGCCGGGGAGCTGTTTTTT
TRBV5-8	-	TRBJ2-1	-	CASSRTRSTFSYNEQFF	TGTGCCAGCAGCCGAACCAGGAGCACCTTCTCCTACAATGAGCAGTTCTTC
TRBV28	-	TRBJ2-1	-	CASSLYLVGGAYNEQFF	TGTGCCAGCAGTTTATATTTGGTAGGTGGGGCCTACAATGAGCAGTTCTTC
TRBV6-1	-	TRBJ2-3	-	CASSGGPFTDTQYF	TGTGCCAGCAGTGGGGGACCATTTACAGATACGCAGTATTTT
TRBV12-5	TRBD1	TRBJ1-1	-	CASGLDRVGTEAFF	TGTGCTAGTGGCCTTGACAGGGTAGGCACTGAAGCTTTCTTT
TRBV19	-	TRBJ1-1	-	CACSLPLGMNTEAFF	TGTGCCTGTTCTCTTCCGCTAGGGATGAACACTGAAGCTTTCTTT
TRBV18	TRBD1	TRBJ2-7	-	CASSPLSPAGGNEQYF	TGTGCCAGCTCACCATTATCTCCGGCAGGGGGTAACGAGCAGTACTTC
TRBV2	TRBD1	TRBJ2-3	-	CASSDEGTVVDTQYF	TGTGCCAGCAGTGACGAGGGGACAGTTGTAGATACGCAGTATTTT
TRBV18	TRBD2	TRBJ2-1	-	CASSLRTSGVSSYNEQFF	TGTGCCAGCTCTCTCAGGACTAGCGGGGTCAGCTCCTACAATGAGCAGTTCTTC
TRBV29-1	-	TRBJ2-7	-	CSVETGHEQYF	TGCAGCGTTGAAACGGGCCACGAGCAGTACTTC
TRBV5-1	-	TRBJ2-5	-	CASSLGQGQETQYF	TGCGCCAGCAGCTTGGGGCAGGGCCAAGAGACCCAGTACTTC
TRBV18	-	TRBJ2-5	once	CASSPLSEGPIETQYF	TGTGCCAGCTCACCACTTTCGGAGGGTCCTATTGAGACCCAGTACTTC